This entry describes one TCR beta chain. The antigen this receptor binds is unknown. No clone much larger than this one lies a single base away; base qualities are absent. The time point label, as the study defines it: blood 4 weeks post-SBRT, at nephrectomy. Sample treatment or condition, as interpreted from the label and publication: 15 Gy SBRT to primary tumor, nephrectomy 4 weeks later. The samples were drawn from a clinical trial, where primary renal cell carcinomas were treated with 15 Gy of stereotactic body radiation therapy and then removed by nephrectomy 4 weeks afterward. To follow tumor-enriched clonotypes, serial peripheral blood was collected from radiation-treated patients at baseline and at 2 weeks and 4 weeks after SBRT. All patients had renal cell carcinoma with clear cell pathology. Genomic DNA for TCR sequencing was prepared using the QIAamp DNA Blood Mini Kit (Qiagen). Only samples passing all quality control checks were included in the analyses.

V sheds 4 bases and J sheds 2 bases, leaving 7 bases between their ends. For CDR1 and CDR2, the germline V gene lists SGHAT and FQNNGV. Including the terminal cysteine and phenylalanine, the CDR3 comprises 13 residues. The only DNA kept is the CDR3, 39 bases in frame from the first base. This sample is drawn from a study of radiation and T cells in renal cell carcinoma (dated by TCRdb to about 2020). With respect to the entire study: A total of 53 samples underwent TCR beta sequencing, made up of 26 tumors and about 27 peripheral blood samples. The last blood draw happened 4 weeks after radiation, timed to coincide with nephrectomy. A total of about 4 million unique CDR3 nucleotide sequences, encoding 2.5 million to 3 million unique CDR3 amino acid sequences, were found across all 50 or so samples. What the study reported, not specific to this receptor: An increase in top tumor clonotypes in blood was observed from baseline to 2 weeks post-radiation, followed by contraction by 4 weeks, which was taken to suggest transient expansion of tumor-resident clones. The single-armed trial design could not address effects of radiation dose or scheduling on the TCR repertoire. Dynamics of the blood repertoire were not tracked past 4 weeks after treatment. No pretreatment tumor biopsies were available, so the baseline intratumoral presence of clonotypes could not be determined.

Following the manufacturer's recommendations, the immunoSEQ kit was used to generate TCR beta libraries from genomic DNA. To prepare libraries, a first multiplex PCR with proprietary primers was run, followed by a second PCR that added unique barcodes, and a bead cleanup was done after each round. A kit-provided positive control reaction and a negative control reaction were included in every sample batch. The final libraries underwent checking on an Agilent 4200 TapeStation D1000 ScreenTape, volumetric pooling, and quantification by qPCR. Sequencing was performed on an Illumina NextSeq500 using a MidOutput 150-cycle cartridge, with 156 Read1 cycles, 15 Index1 cycles, and the kit custom primers. The pooled library was loaded at 1.0 pM, and roughly 18% PhiX control was spiked in. For the original study's pipeline: The vendor-processed data were analyzed in R, and a clonotype was defined as all T cells that share the same CDR3 nucleotide sequence. For clone abundance analyses, frequencies were normalized to the 10,000 most abundant clones in each sample. Public T cell clones, which averaged fewer than five per sample, were removed prior to analysis. A difference in abundance of at least 32-fold between compartments was used to define tumor-enriched and baseline blood-enriched clonotypes. A beta-binomial differential abundance model was applied to find clonotypes that expanded or contracted between blood time points. The Baroni-Urbani and Buser coefficient was used to measure tumor-blood repertoire similarity, and groups were compared with two-tailed Wilcoxon tests in R. Here the immuneACCESS table is served through TCRdb, limited to in-frame sequences with V and J called. Missing clones are a known gap in these copies; in checked studies unresolved V genes cover under half, and the rest lacks a known reason. The V and J calls and the clone size are those of that table, but D and trimming were determined from the DNA. The sample table lists 120,000 to 150,000 clones, 70% to 90% of them with a count of one. Clones ranked in the top ten supply about 17% of the sample.

The source material was blood, sampled from a patient whose treatment included radiotherapy and nephrectomy. The receptor's source is a woman in her forties or fifties with renal cell carcinoma. The rearranged chain carries TRBV11-2 and TRBJ2-3; there is no confident call for the D gene. At the DNA level, the sequence is TGTGCCAGCAGCTGGGTGCCCACAGATACGCAGTATTTT. Translated, this gives CASSWVPTDTQYF.